The T cell receptor (beta chain) under discussion was sequenced for a study of CD8+CD57+ T cells in acquired aplastic anemia. Across the study: Researchers reported that healthy donors averaged approximately 10 million reads for CD4+ cells.

Trimming shortened V by 0 bases and J by 7 bases, and 9 bases separated the two germline ends. There are 12 residues in the CDR3. In germline, CDR1 is GTSNPN, CDR2 SVGIG (reference sequence). Profiling of TCR beta VDJ combinations and CDR3 sequences used genomic DNA as template. TCRdb re-called the reads through MiXCR, storing one row per CDR3 protein. The sample shows 86,000 or so distinct CDR3 sequences, roughly half of them seen only once. The specimen sequenced was sorted CD4+, CD8+, or CD8+CD57+ T cells (not recorded which) from PBMCs. The V and J genes are TRBV30 and TRBJ1-2, with D hard to call. The clonotype was recovered from a human donor in good health, serving as a control. CDR3 loop: CAWSVSGSGYTF. Here the CDR3 DNA reads TGTGCCTGGAGTGTAAGTGGGTCTGGCTACACCTTC.